A single sample is the source of the 14 T cell receptor beta chains below, sequenced in a study of blood T cell repertoires in COVID-19. TCRdb keeps only in-frame clones here, not all; method: immunoSEQ multiplex PCR. The repertoire holds 250,000 or so clones, with about 83% as singletons. Material for sequencing was peripheral blood. These receptors originate from a human donor in a cohort sampled during active COVID-19.

The rearrangement joins TRBV7-2 to TRBJ2-4; perhaps TRBD2 as D (5 bases). The CDR3 covers 16 residues. Germline CDR1 and CDR2: SGHTA and FQGNSA. V was trimmed by 3 bases and J by 0 bases, leaving 12 bases between them. DNA for the CDR3: TGTGCCAGCAGCTTTGAGGGCACGCGAGCCAAAAACATTCAGTACTTC. Protein: CASSFEGTRAKNIQYF.

The chain is built from TRBV4-1 and TRBJ2-7; D uncertain. CDR1 MGHRA and CDR2 YSYEKL come from the germline V gene. Trimming took 1 base from V and 3 from J, leaving 7 bases between them. The CDR3 totals 13 residues. The DNA for the CDR3 is TGCGCCAGCAGCCAAGGTAGTTTCTACGAGCAGTACTTC. Protein product: CASSQGSFYEQYF.

This clone was seen a single time. The gene calls are TRBV6-2 or TRBV6-3 and TRBJ1-1; TRBD1 aligns across 9 bases. Trimming cost V 2 bases and J 3 bases; bases outside gene matches: 7. This CDR3 spans 16 amino acids. Germline CDR1 is MNHEY and CDR2 is SVGEGT. CDR3 sequence reads: CASSYEDRGFHTEAFF. The CDR3 bases are TGTGCCAGCAGTTACGAAGACAGGGGGTTCCACACTGAAGCTTTCTTT.

The chain couples TRBV7-9 to TRBJ1-4; 9 nucleotides align to TRBD1. The CDR3 length is 14 residues. The ends lost 1 base at V and 6 bases at J; junction bases unmatched: 0. Looked up from germline, CDR1 is SEHNR and CDR2 is FQNEAQ (reference sequence). This CDR3 reads CASSLGTGDEKLFF. CDR3 sequence (DNA): TGTGCCAGCAGCTTAGGGACAGGGGATGAAAAACTGTTTTTT. The full variable domain, in which reference TRBV7-9 and TRBJ1-4 provide the parts outside the CDR3, is DTGVSQNPRHKITKRGQNVTFRCDPISEHNRLYWYRQTLGQGPEFLTYFQNEAQLEKSRLLSDRFSAERPKGSFSTLEIQRTEQGDSAMYLCASSLGTGDEKLFFGSGTQLSVL.

The rearrangement joins TRBV27 to TRBJ1-2; possibly TRBD1 for D (5 bases). This CDR3 has 13 amino acids. Trimming took 2 bases from V and 7 from J, leaving 11 bases between them. Germline CDR1 MNHEY, CDR2 SMNVEV (reference sequence). CDR3 bases: TGTGCCAGCAGTTTAAACGGGGGTGGTGGCTACACCTTC. It codes for CASSLNGGGGYTF.

Points on this clone: The junction and the germline gene differ at one end; a read error may be behind it. The chain combines TRBV7-7 with TRBJ2-7, with 13 bases fitting TRBD2. Germline values: CDR1 SSHAT, CDR2 FNYEAQ (reference sequence). The CDR3 has 15 amino acids. The CDR3 nucleotides are TGTGCTAGCAGCCCCGGACTAGCGGGGGCCTACGAGCAGTACTTC. Amino acid sequence: CASSPGLAGAYEQYF.

The V call is TRBV20-1, the J call TRBJ2-1, with D perhaps matching TRBD2 (6 bases). Germline V lookup: CDR1 DFQATT, CDR2 SNEGSKA (reference sequence). The CDR3 extends over 11 amino acids. V was trimmed by 2 bases and J by 12 bases, leaving 11 bases between them. The CDR3 protein is CSARLARGQFF. CDR3 bases: TGCAGTGCTAGACTAGCGCGGGGGCAGTTCTTC.

This rearrangement joins TRBV18 to TRBJ1-4; weak D call: TRBD1 (5 bases). The germline CDR1 and CDR2 sequences are KGHSH and LQKENI. The CDR3 is 16 residues long. V shed 5 bases and J shed 0 bases, with 13 bases lying between them. CDR3 in amino acids: CASSINRIATNEKLFF. CDR3 DNA: TGTGCCAGCTCAATCAACAGGATTGCAACTAATGAAAAACTGTTTTTT.

V is TRBV2 and J is TRBJ2-2; TRBD2 aligns across 10 bases. With 7 bases clipped from V and 6 bases from J, the junction kept 8 bases outside the gene matches. The CDR3 length is 15 residues. Germline V lookup: CDR1 SNHLY, CDR2 FYNNEI. Here the CDR3 DNA reads TGTGCCAGCAAGTATCTAGCGGGAGATCCCGGGGAGCTGTTTTTT. Its translation is CASKYLAGDPGELFF.

V and J are TRBV5-1 and TRBJ2-3, with D tentatively TRBD1 (6 bases). This CDR3 has 14 residues. Germline V lookup: CDR1 SGHRS, CDR2 YFSETQ. The ends were cut back, 4 bases at V and 3 bases at J, with 12 bases in the middle. The CDR3 region is CASSPGRGTDTQYF. DNA of the CDR3: TGCGCCAGCAGCCCCGGCAGGGGTACAGATACGCAGTATTTT.

The genes are TRBV6-5 and TRBJ2-4; TRBD1 agrees at 9 bases. V lost 0 bases, J lost 3 bases, and 0 bases stayed unmatched. Germline values: CDR1 MNHEY, CDR2 SVGAGI. This CDR3 has 15 residues. In DNA, the CDR3 is TGTGCCAGCAGTTACTCGGGACAGGGCAAAAACATTCAGTACTTC. It is translated as CASSYSGQGKNIQYF.

This clone was counted only a few times. The chain links TRBV28 to TRBJ1-4; 9 bases match TRBD1. Germline CDR1 reads MDHEN; CDR2 reads SYDVKM. J gave up 8 bases and V 5 bases, and 6 bases lay outside the gene matches. The CDR3 is 14 residues long. CDR3 loop: CASSETGGREKLFF. The CDR3 nucleotides read TGTGCCAGCAGTGAGACAGGGGGTAGGGAAAAACTGTTTTTT.

The chain joins TRBV18 to TRBJ2-5; 10 bases agree with TRBD1. Germline V lookup: CDR1 KGHSH, CDR2 LQKENI. The V segment lost 3 bases and the J segment 4 bases; nucleotides outside the gene matches: 2. The CDR3 is made up of 14 amino acids. In DNA form, the CDR3 reads TGTGCCAGCTCACCGGGACAGGGGATAGAGACCCAGTACTTC. Translation: CASSPGQGIETQYF.

This chain joins TRBV5-1 and TRBJ2-7, with D tentatively TRBD2 (5 bases). V shed 4 bases and J shed 3 bases, with 11 bases lying between them. CDR3 length: 13 residues. Germline V CDR1 and CDR2: SGHRS, YFSETQ. Here the CDR3 DNA reads TGCGCCAGCAGCCCTGGAGGATTCTACGAGCAGTACTTC. Translation gives CASSPGGFYEQYF.